The clone carrying this TCR beta chain came up a few times. What it recognizes is unknown. The record originates from a study of blood T cells in healthy people across ages. Study results and limitations: Strong correlation linked observed beta diversity and percent naive T cells.

Primers used in a second PCR of about 6 to 11 cycles were a sample-barcoded 5' primer and a J-beta primer mix. TCRdb reprocessed the 5' RACE reads with MiXCR, giving one entry per CDR3 protein. The repertoire holds about 1.8 million distinct CDR3 sequences, with less than 50% as singletons. CDR1 is SGHKS, CDR2 YYEKEE, per germline (reference sequence). CDR3 length: 16 amino acids. With 4 bases clipped from V and 0 bases from J, the junction kept 9 bases outside the gene matches. The chain links TRBV5-5 to TRBJ2-5; 7 bases map to TRBD1. This receptor was identified in a woman aged 40 to 50 in good health. The specimen sequenced was blood. CDR3 protein: CASSEAGTVNQETQYF. The CDR3, as DNA: TGTGCCAGCAGCGAGGCCGGGACAGTAAACCAAGAGACCCAGTACTTC.